This T cell receptor (beta chain) is from a study of T cells after yellow fever vaccination. From the 5' RACE reads, TCRdb called clonotypes with MiXCR, one entry per CDR3 protein. The sample carries more than 450,000 distinct CDR3 sequences, 21% recorded once. CDR3 length equals 14 residues. Germline assignment: CDR1 LGHNA and CDR2 YNFKEQ. The V gene lost 4 bases and the J gene lost 0 bases, with 9 bases spanning the gap. The material sequenced was PBMCs, taken about 21 days after the first yellow fever vaccination. The TCR originated in a man aged 18 to 29 who received the YFV17D yellow fever vaccine. The genes are TRBV4-2 and TRBJ1-1; D gene uncertain. The CDR3 sequence: CASSLNLMNTEAFF. CDR3 nucleotide sequence: TGTGCCAGCAGCCTAAACCTCATGAACACTGAAGCTTTCTTT.